The next 3 T cell receptor beta chains were all read from a single sample in a study of early T cells in non-severe SARS-CoV-2 infection. One entry per CDR3 protein results from TCRdb running MiXCR on the 5' RACE reads. The sample shows fewer than 110,000 distinct CDR3 sequences, around 10% of them seen only once. Material: whole blood. The receptors were sampled from an adult who was a healthcare worker with PCR-confirmed SARS-CoV-2 infection or an uninfected control (not recorded which).

This chain uses TRBV28 with TRBJ1-2; TRBD1 aligns across 9 bases. J lost 4 bases, V lost 2 bases, and 8 bases had no gene match. Germline CDR1 and CDR2: MDHEN and SYDVKM. The CDR3 consists of 16 residues. The CDR3 region is CASSLVSGTGPYGYTF. In DNA form, the CDR3 reads TGTGCCAGCAGTTTAGTGTCCGGGACAGGGCCCTATGGCTACACCTTC.

To note about this clonotype: With a much larger clone just one base away, this may be a read error. The chain links TRBV18 to TRBJ1-2, with D hard to call. The CDR3 contains 15 residues. The V end lost 3 bases, the J end lost 1 base, and 12 bases lay between the germline ends. The V gene's germline CDR1 is KGHSH and CDR2 LQKENI. Here the CDR3 DNA reads TGTGCCAGCTCACCTACAAAAAACTTTAACTATGGCTACACCTTC. This codes for CASSPTKNFNYGYTF.

This clonotype was observed at least ten times. This chain uses TRBV4-1 with TRBJ2-1, with a possible D match to TRBD2 (5 bases). V lost 0 bases, J lost 6 bases, and 18 bases lay in between. CDR1 MGHRA and CDR2 YSYEKL come from the germline V gene. The CDR3 is 17 residues long. This CDR3 is CASSQDVRWPAGNEQFF. CDR3 nucleotides: TGCGCCAGCAGCCAAGATGTTAGGTGGCCCGCGGGCAATGAGCAGTTCTTC.